These 2 T cell receptor beta chains came from one sample sequenced in a study of response to subunit inactivated influenza vaccine. TCRdb redid the calling of the RT-PCR reads with MiXCR, one entry per CDR3 protein. The data show under 800,000 distinct CDR3 sequences, with roughly 14% seen just once and 6% to 8% held by the top ten. The sample in question was PBMCs from blood, obtained 14 days before vaccination. Receptors were obtained from a man aged 45-60 years who received an inactivated influenza vaccine.

This chain connects TRBV25-1 to TRBJ2-3, with D hard to call. Germline V gene sequence: CDR1 MGHDK, CDR2 SYGVNS. The CDR3 totals 12 residues. The V end was cut by 0 bases, the J end by 6 bases, with 4 bases between. CDR3 amino acids: CASSEYTDTQYF. CDR3 DNA: TGTGCCAGCAGTGAATATACGGATACGCAGTATTTT.

Note on this clonotype: This is likely a read error, given that the CDR3 carries no conserved phenylalanine or tryptophan at its end. The chain couples TRBV20-1 to TRBJ2-1; 12 nucleotides agree with TRBD2. The CDR3 totals 15 residues. In germline, CDR1 is DFQATT, CDR2 SNEGSKA (reference sequence). J lost 4 bases, V lost 4 bases, and 5 bases had no gene match. The CDR3 DNA reads as TGCAGTGCTAATCCCGGACTAGCGGGGTACAATGAGCAGTTCGTC. Protein: CSANPGLAGYNEQFV.